This entry features one TCR beta chain sequence. The target antigen is unknown. CDR1 GTSNPN and CDR2 SVGIG come from the germline V gene (reference sequence). The CDR3 has 17 amino acids. V lost 3 bases and J lost 2; bases outside the gene matches: 10. The sample originates from a study of T cell clones after liver transplantation. Findings of the study overall: Compared with third party-reactive sequences, donor-reactive ones declined more, independent of withdrawal success.

TCRdb's table, derived via immunoSEQ multiplex PCR, lists solely in-frame clones and lacks some. The table includes roughly 70,000 clones, roughly nine tenths detected once. The rearrangement links TRBV30 to TRBJ2-1, with TRBD2 matching 10 bases. The sequence derives from a human donor who received a liver transplant. The input for sequencing was CD4+ T cells from blood, taken before liver transplant. CDR3 in DNA: TGTGCCTGGAGGGACCCTAGCGGGAGAGTCGCCTACAATGAGCAGTTCTTC. This codes for CAWRDPSGRVAYNEQFF.